This note documents a single T cell receptor beta chain sequence. The antigen remains unidentified. This entry belongs to a study of cytotoxic CD8 clonotypes in ibrutinib-treated CLL. Study-level results: Circulating CD8+ T-cell counts were tracked by baseline clonality, which exceeded that of age-matched healthy donors.

Using immunoSEQ multiplex PCR, the repertoire was profiled, and TCRdb retains in-frame clones only, with some absent. The table has 110,000 to 150,000 clones, over 60% seen once. The CDR3 is 15 amino acids. V shed 0 bases and J shed 7 bases, with 13 bases lying between them. From germline, CDR1 is SGDLS and CDR2 YYNGEE. Sequencing was performed on PBMCs, taken after 12 months of ibrutinib treatment. The source is a human donor with chronic lymphocytic leukemia. The chain combines TRBV9 with TRBJ2-2; maybe TRBD2 (6 bases). The CDR3 loop is CASSVVDFGGGELFF. In nucleotides, the CDR3 is TGTGCCAGCAGCGTAGTGGACTTCGGGGGCGGGGAGCTGTTTTTT.